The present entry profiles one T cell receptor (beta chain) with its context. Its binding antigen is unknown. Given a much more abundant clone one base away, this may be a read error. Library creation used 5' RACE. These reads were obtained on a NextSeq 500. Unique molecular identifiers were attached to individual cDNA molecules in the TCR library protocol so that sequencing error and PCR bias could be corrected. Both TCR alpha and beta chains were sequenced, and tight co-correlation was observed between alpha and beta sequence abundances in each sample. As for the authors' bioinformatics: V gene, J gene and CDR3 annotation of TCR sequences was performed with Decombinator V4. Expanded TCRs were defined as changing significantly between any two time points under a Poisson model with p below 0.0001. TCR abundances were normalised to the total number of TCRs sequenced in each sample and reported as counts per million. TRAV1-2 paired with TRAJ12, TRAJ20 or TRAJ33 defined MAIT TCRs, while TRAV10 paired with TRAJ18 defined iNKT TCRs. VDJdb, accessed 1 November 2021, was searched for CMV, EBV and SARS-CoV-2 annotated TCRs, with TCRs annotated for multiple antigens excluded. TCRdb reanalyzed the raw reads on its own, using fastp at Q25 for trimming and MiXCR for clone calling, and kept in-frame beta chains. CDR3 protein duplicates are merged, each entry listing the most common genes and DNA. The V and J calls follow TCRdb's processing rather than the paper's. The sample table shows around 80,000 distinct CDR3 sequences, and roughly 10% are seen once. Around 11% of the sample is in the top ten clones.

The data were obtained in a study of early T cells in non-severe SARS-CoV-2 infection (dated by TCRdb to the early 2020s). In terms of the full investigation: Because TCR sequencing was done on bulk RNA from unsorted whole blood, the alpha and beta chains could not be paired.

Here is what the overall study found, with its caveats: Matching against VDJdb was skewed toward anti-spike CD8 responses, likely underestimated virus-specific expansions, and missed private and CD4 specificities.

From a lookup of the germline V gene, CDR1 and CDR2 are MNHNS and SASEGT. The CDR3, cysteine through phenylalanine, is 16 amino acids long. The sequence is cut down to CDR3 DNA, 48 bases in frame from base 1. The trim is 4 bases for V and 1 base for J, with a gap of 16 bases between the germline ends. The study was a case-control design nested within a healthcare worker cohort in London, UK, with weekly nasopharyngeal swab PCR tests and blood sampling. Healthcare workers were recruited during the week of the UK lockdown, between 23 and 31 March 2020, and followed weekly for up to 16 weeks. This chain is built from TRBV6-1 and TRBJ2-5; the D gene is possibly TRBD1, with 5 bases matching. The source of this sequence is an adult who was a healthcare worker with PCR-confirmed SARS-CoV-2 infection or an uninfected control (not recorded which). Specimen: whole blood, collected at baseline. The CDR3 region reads CASSVGHGRSQETQYF. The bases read TGTGCCAGCAGTGTGGGGCATGGACGCAGCCAAGAGACCCAGTACTTC.